This TCR beta chain was sequenced during a study of regulatory T cells in long-lasting Graves disease. Ten or more counts support this clonotype. Germline CDR1 and CDR2: MNHNS and SASEGT. CDR3 length equals 18 residues. Losses at the gene ends were 7 bases for V and 4 bases for J; bases not matched to a gene: 17. Construction of the TCR beta libraries employed iRepertoire HTBI primers in conjunction with Arm-PCR of CDR3 regions. TCRdb redid the calling of the multiplex PCR reads with MiXCR, one entry per CDR3 protein. The sample carries about 660,000 distinct CDR3 sequences, about 32% recorded once. Time point indicated: persistent/refractory GD, antithyroid drugs over 5 years with positive TRAb. The TCR library was made from RNA that had been extracted from PBMCs in TRIzol.

The chain uses TRBV6-1 and TRBJ1-2, with TRBD1 matching over 11 bases. Sequencing was performed on peripheral blood mononuclear cells (PBMCs), taken when the disease was refractory, from a patient treated with antithyroid drugs. This receptor was taken from a female donor with Graves disease. CDR3 coding DNA: TGTGCCAGCATCAATCTGGGGACAGGGGGGCCTGAGGGCTATGGCTACACCTTC. Its translation is CASINLGTGGPEGYGYTF.